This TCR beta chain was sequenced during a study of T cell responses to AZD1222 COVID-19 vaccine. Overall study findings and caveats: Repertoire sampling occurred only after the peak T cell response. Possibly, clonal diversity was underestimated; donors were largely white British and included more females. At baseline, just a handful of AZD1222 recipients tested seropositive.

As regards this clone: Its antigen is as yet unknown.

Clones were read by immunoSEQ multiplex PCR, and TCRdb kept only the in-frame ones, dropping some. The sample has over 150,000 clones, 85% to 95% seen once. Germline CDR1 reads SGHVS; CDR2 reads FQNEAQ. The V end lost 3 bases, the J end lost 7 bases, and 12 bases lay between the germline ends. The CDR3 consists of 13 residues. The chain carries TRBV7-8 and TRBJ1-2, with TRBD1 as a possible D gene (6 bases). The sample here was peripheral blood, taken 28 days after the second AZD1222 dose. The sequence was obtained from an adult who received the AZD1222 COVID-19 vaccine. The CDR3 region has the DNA TGTGCCAGCAGCTTGGGCAGGGGAAGTGGCTACACCTTC. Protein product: CASSLGRGSGYTF. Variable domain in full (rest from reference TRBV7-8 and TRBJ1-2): GAGVSQSPRYKVAKRGQDVALRCDPISGHVSLFWYQQALGQGPEFLTYFQNEAQLDKSGLPSDRFFAERPEGSVSTLKIQRTQQEDSAVYLCASSLGRGSGYTFGSGTRLTVV.